A selection of T cell receptor beta chains follows, all from one sample in a study of blood T cell repertoires in COVID-19. Repertoires were generated with immunoSEQ multiplex PCR, while TCRdb's copy carries only in-frame clones and drops some. Among some 400,000 clones listed, around 87% were seen once. The sample comprised peripheral blood. These receptors were taken from a woman aged 55-69 years with COVID-19, enrolled during active disease. The CDR3 runs from the conserved cysteine through the conserved F or W. The order of the fields is J gene, CDR3 length, V gene, D gene, clone size, CDR3 protein, CDR3 DNA. D genes are given only for firm matches. Clone size is stated in some rows and not others, as once, few, many or a class when expanded.

J: TRBJ2-6
length: 17
V: TRBV11-2
D: -
size: -
CDR3: CASSLSAGSSGANVLTF
DNA: TGTGCCAGCAGCTTATCGGCAGGGTCCTCTGGGGCCAACGTCCTGACTTTC

J: TRBJ2-7
length: 15
V: TRBV11-2
D: -
size: -
CDR3: CASSIGQLKSYEQYF
DNA: TGTGCCAGCAGCATCGGACAGCTTAAGTCCTACGAGCAGTACTTC

J: TRBJ1-5
length: 16
V: TRBV19
D: -
size: -
CDR3: CASSQEGDRSNQPQHF
DNA: TGTGCCAGTAGTCAAGAGGGGGATAGGAGCAATCAGCCCCAGCATTTT

J: TRBJ1-5
length: 14
V: TRBV6-5
D: TRBD1
size: -
CDR3: CASRMDRSNQPQHF
DNA: TGTGCCAGCAGAATGGACAGGAGCAATCAGCCCCAGCATTTT

J: TRBJ1-1
length: 12
V: TRBV6-5
D: TRBD1
size: -
CDR3: CASSPSTGRAFF
DNA: TGTGCCAGCAGTCCATCGACAGGGCGAGCTTTCTTT

J: TRBJ1-1
length: 16
V: TRBV12-5
D: -
size: -
CDR3: CASGLGTARMNTEAFF
DNA: TGTGCTAGTGGTTTGGGGACTGCACGTATGAACACTGAAGCTTTCTTT

J: TRBJ1-3
length: 17
V: TRBV19
D: TRBD1
size: -
CDR3: CASSPRQGEGSGNTIYF
DNA: TGTGCCAGTAGTCCGCGACAGGGAGAGGGCTCTGGAAACACCATATATTTT

J: TRBJ1-5
length: 14
V: TRBV19
D: TRBD1
size: -
CDR3: CASSILGGGQPQHF
DNA: TGTGCCAGTAGTATTTTAGGGGGCGGCCAGCCCCAGCATTTT

J: TRBJ1-2
length: 14
V: TRBV6-5
D: -
size: -
CDR3: CASSFSDLGGGYTF
DNA: TGTGCCAGCAGTTTTTCCGACCTGGGGGGTGGCTACACCTTC

J: TRBJ1-5
length: 14
V: TRBV19
D: -
size: -
CDR3: CASSIQGSNQPQHF
DNA: TGTGCCAGTAGTATACAGGGGAGCAATCAGCCCCAGCATTTT

J: TRBJ1-2
length: 16
V: TRBV2
D: -
size: -
CDR3: CASSDIGSWRDYGYTF
DNA: TGTGCCAGCAGTGATATAGGGTCGTGGAGGGACTATGGCTACACCTTC

J: TRBJ2-7
length: 13
V: TRBV30
D: TRBD2
size: -
CDR3: CAWAWGGAYEQYF
DNA: TGTGCCTGGGCGTGGGGGGGGGCCTACGAGCAGTACTTC

J: TRBJ1-5
length: 15
V: TRBV7-2
D: TRBD1
size: -
CDR3: CASSLATGVNQPQHF
DNA: TGTGCCAGCAGCTTAGCGACAGGGGTGAATCAGCCCCAGCATTTT

J: TRBJ1-1
length: 17
V: TRBV4-1
D: -
size: -
CDR3: CASSQDSGRGANTEAFF
DNA: TGCGCCAGCAGCCAAGATTCAGGGAGGGGGGCGAACACTGAAGCTTTCTTT

J: TRBJ1-6
length: 20
V: TRBV5-1
D: TRBD1
size: -
CDR3: CASSIFTGTGGSSYNSPLHF
DNA: TGCGCCAGCAGCATATTCACCGGGACAGGGGGAAGCTCCTATAATTCACCCCTCCACTTT

J: TRBJ2-5
length: 17
V: TRBV7-9
D: TRBD1
size: -
CDR3: CASSYRLGTGNRETQYF
DNA: TGTGCCAGCAGCTACCGCCTAGGGACAGGGAATCGGGAGACCCAGTACTTC

J: TRBJ2-6
length: 16
V: TRBV30
D: TRBD1
size: once
CDR3: CASPRQGLSGANVLTF
DNA: TGTGCCTCCCCGCGACAGGGCCTATCTGGGGCCAACGTCCTGACTTTC

J: TRBJ2-1
length: 11
V: TRBV7-9
D: -
size: -
CDR3: CASSLLNEQFF
DNA: TGTGCCAGCAGCCTACTTAATGAGCAGTTCTTC

J: TRBJ2-5
length: 13
V: TRBV5-1
D: TRBD1
size: -
CDR3: CASRRGTEETQYF
DNA: TGCGCCAGCAGACGTGGGACAGAAGAGACCCAGTACTTC

J: TRBJ2-3
length: 15
V: TRBV15
D: TRBD2
size: once
CDR3: CATSRLAGAHGWQYF
DNA: TGTGCCACCAGCAGACTAGCGGGGGCCCATGGTTGGCAGTATTTT

J: TRBJ2-3
length: 15
V: TRBV4-1
D: TRBD2
size: -
CDR3: CASSQLRGGTDTQYF
DNA: TGCGCCAGCAGCCAATTGCGGGGGGGCACAGATACGCAGTATTTT

J: TRBJ1-1
length: 14
V: TRBV30
D: TRBD1
size: -
CDR3: CAWSSDRADTEAFF
DNA: TGTGCCTGGAGTTCCGACAGGGCTGACACTGAAGCTTTCTTT

J: TRBJ2-7
length: 14
V: TRBV5-1
D: TRBD2
size: -
CDR3: CASSSRGGAYEQYF
DNA: TGCGCCAGCAGCTCCCGGGGGGGGGCCTACGAGCAGTACTTC

J: TRBJ2-4
length: 15
V: TRBV11-2
D: TRBD1
size: -
CDR3: CASSHLRQGGDIQYF
DNA: TGTGCCAGCAGCCACCTCAGACAGGGGGGAGACATTCAGTACTTC

J: TRBJ2-7
length: 15
V: TRBV5-1
D: -
size: -
CDR3: CASSLAQGSTYEQYF
DNA: TGCGCCAGCAGCTTGGCACAGGGTAGTACCTACGAGCAGTACTTC

J: TRBJ1-1
length: 17
V: TRBV27
D: TRBD1
size: -
CDR3: CASTQLRDSLSVTEAFF
DNA: TGTGCCAGCACCCAACTCCGGGACAGTCTCTCAGTCACTGAAGCTTTCTTT